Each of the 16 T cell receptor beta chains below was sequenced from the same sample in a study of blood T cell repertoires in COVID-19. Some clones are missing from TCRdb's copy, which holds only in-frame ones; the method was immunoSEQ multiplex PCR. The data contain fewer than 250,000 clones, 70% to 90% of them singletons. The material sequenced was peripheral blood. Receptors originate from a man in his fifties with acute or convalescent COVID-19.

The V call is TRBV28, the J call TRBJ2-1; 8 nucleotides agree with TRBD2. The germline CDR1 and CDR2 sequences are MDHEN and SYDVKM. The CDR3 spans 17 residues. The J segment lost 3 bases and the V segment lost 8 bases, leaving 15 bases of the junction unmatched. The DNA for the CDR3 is TGTGCCAGCTTATCGTCCGCGGGAGGCCCTAACTACAATGAGCAGTTCTTC. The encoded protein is CASLSSAGGPNYNEQFF. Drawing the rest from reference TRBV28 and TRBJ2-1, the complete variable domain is DVKVTQSSRYLVKRTGEKVFLECVQDMDHENMFWYRQDPGLGLRLIYFSYDVKMKEKGDIPEGYSVSREKKERFSLILESASTNQTSMYLCASLSSAGGPNYNEQFFGPGTRLTVL.

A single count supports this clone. The CDR3 loop reads CASSLVSSYEQYF. The CDR3 DNA reads as TGTGCCAGCAGTTTGGTTAGCTCCTACGAGCAGTACTTC. The gene calls are TRBV28 and TRBJ2-7; D unresolved. The CDR3 is 13 amino acids. Per germline, CDR1 MDHEN and CDR2 SYDVKM. The V and J ends lost 3 bases and 0 bases respectively, with 6 bases between them.

DNA for the CDR3: TGTGCCAGCAGTTACTCGCCGGGGGAGGCTTCAGACCAGCATTTT. Residues: CASSYSPGEASDQHF. The J gene is TRBJ1-5, the V gene TRBV6-5; D perhaps matches TRBD1 (5 bases). The CDR3 consists of 15 residues. The germline V and J ends were trimmed by 0 bases and 12 bases, with 18 bases remaining between them. CDR1 is MNHEY and CDR2 is SVGAGI in the germline V gene.

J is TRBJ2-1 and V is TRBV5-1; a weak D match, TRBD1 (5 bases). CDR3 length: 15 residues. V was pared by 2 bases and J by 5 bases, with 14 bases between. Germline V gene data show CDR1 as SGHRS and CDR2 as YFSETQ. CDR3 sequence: CASSLGHGINNEQFF. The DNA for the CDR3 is TGCGCCAGCAGCTTAGGACACGGTATAAACAATGAGCAGTTCTTC.

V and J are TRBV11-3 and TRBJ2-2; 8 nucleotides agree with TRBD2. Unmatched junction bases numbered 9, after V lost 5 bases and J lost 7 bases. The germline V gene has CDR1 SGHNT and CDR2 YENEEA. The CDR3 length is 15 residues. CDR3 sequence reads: CASSINSGTGGELFF. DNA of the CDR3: TGTGCCAGCAGCATAAATAGCGGGACGGGCGGGGAGCTGTTTTTT.

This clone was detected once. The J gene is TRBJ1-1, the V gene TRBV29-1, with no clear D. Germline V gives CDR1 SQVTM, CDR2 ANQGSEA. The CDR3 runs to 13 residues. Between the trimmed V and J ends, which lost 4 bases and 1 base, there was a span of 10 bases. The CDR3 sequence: CSVAKNRNTEAFF. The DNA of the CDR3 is TGCAGCGTTGCCAAAAACAGGAACACTGAAGCTTTCTTT.

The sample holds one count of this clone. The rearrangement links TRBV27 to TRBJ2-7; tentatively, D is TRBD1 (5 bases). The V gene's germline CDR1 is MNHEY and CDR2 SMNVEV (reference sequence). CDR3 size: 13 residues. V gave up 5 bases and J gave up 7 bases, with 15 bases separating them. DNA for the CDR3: TGTGCCAGCAGTAGGGGCGAATTTGGGGAGCAGTACTTC. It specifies CASSRGEFGEQYF.

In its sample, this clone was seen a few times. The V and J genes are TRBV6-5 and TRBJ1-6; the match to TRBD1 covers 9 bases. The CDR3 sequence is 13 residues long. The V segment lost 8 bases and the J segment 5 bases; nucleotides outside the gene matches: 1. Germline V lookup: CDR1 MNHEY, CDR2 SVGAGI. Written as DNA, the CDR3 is TGTGCCAGCCGGGACAGGGATAATTCACCCCTCCACTTT. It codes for CASRDRDNSPLHF.

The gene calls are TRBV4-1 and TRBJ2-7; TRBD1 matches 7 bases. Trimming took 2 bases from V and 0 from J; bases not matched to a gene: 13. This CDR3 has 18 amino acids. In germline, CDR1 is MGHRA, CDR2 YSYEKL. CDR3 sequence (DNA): TGCGCCAGCAGCCAACATCAGATACAGGGGATTCTCTCCTACGAGCAGTACTTC. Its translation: CASSQHQIQGILSYEQYF.

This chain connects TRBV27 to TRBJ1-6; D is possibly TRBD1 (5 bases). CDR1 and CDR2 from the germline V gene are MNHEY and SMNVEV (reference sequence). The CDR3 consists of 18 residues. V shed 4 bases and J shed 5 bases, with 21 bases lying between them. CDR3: CASSSQIRQPRHNSPLHF. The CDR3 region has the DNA TGTGCCAGCAGTTCCCAAATCCGACAGCCCAGACATAATTCACCCCTCCACTTT.

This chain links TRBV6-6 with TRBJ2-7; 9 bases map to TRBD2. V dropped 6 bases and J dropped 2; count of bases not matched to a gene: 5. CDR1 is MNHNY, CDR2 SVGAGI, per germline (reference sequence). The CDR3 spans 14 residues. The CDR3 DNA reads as TGTGCCAGCAGATTTAGCGGGAGCGCCTACGAGCAGTACTTC. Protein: CASRFSGSAYEQYF.

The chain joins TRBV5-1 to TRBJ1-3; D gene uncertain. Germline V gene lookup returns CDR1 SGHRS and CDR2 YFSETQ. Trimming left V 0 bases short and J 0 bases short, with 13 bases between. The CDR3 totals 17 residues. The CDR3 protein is CASSLGGPQSSGNTIYF. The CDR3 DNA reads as TGCGCCAGCAGCTTGGGTGGCCCCCAATCCTCTGGAAACACCATATATTTT.

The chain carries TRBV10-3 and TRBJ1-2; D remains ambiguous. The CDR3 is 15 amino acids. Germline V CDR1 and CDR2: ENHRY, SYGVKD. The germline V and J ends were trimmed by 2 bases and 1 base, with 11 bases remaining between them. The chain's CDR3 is CAISEAAGSNYGYTF. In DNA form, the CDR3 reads TGTGCCATCAGTGAGGCCGCCGGGAGTAACTATGGCTACACCTTC.

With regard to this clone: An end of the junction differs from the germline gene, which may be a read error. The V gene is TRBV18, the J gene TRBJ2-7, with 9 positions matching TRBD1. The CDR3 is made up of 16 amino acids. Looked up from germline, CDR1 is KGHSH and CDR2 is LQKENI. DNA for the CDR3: TGTGCCAGCTCCCCACGAAAACAGGGGGCTTTTTACGAGCAGTACTTC. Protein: CASSPRKQGAFYEQYF.

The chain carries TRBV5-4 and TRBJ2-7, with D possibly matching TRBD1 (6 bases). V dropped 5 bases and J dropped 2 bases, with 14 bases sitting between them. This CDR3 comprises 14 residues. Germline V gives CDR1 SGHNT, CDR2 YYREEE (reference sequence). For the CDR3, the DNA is TGTGCCAGCAGTATGATAGGGGGTACCTACGAGCAGTACTTC. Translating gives CASSMIGGTYEQYF.

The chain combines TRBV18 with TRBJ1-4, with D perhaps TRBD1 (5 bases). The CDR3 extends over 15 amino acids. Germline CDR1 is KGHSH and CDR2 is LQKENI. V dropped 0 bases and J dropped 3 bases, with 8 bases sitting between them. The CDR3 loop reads CASSPPGQANEKLFF. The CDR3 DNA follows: TGTGCCAGCTCACCACCGGGGCAGGCTAATGAAAAACTGTTTTTT.